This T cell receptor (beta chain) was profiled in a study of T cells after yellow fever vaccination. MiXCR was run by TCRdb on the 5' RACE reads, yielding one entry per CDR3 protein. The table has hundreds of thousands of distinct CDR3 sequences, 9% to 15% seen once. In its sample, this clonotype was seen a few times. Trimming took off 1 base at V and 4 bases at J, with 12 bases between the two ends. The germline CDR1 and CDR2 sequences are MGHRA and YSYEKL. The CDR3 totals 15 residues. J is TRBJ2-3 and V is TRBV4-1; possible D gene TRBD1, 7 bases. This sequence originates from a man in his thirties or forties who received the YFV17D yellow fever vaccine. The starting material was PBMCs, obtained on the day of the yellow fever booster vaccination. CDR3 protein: CASSQVQGGPDTQYF. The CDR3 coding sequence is TGCGCCAGCAGCCAAGTTCAGGGGGGCCCAGATACGCAGTATTTT.